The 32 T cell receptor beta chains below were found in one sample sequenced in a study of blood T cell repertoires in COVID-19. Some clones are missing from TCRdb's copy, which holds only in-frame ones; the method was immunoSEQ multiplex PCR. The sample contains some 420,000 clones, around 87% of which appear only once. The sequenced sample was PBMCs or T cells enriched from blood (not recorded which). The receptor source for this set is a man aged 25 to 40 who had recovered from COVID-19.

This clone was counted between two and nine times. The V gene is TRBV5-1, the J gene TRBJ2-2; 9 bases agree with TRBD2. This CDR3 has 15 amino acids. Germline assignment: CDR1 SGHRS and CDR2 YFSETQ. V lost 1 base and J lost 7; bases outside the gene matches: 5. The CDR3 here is CASSLSSGTVGELFF. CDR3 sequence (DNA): TGCGCCAGCAGCTTGTCTAGCGGGACAGTCGGGGAGCTGTTTTTT.

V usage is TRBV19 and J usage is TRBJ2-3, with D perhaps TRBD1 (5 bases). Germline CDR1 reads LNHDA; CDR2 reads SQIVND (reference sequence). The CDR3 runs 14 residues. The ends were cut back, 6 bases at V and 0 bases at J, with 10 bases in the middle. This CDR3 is CASRTDPSTDTQYF. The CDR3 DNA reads TGTGCCAGTAGGACAGACCCTAGCACAGATACGCAGTATTTT.

For the CDR3, the DNA is TGTGCCAGCAGTTACTCCCCCATATCGGCCTACGAGCAGTACTTC. It is translated as CASSYSPISAYEQYF. The chain is built from TRBV6-5 and TRBJ2-7; D is unclear. The CDR3 has 15 amino acids. Deletions cut 0 bases from V and 2 bases from J, with 11 bases between. Looked up from germline, CDR1 is MNHEY and CDR2 is SVGAGI.

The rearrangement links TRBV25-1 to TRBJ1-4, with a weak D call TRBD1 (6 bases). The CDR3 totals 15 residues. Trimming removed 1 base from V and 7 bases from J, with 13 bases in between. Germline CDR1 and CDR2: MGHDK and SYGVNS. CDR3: CASSELDSMGEKLFF. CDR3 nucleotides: TGTGCCAGCAGTGAATTGGACAGCATGGGTGAAAAACTGTTTTTT.

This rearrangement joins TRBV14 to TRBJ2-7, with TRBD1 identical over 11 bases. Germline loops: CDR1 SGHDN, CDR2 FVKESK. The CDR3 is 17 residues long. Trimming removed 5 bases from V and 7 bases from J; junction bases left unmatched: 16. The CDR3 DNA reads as TGTGCCAGCAGCGACATTACCGGGACAGGGGGGATCCGGGAGCAGTACTTC. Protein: CASSDITGTGGIREQYF.

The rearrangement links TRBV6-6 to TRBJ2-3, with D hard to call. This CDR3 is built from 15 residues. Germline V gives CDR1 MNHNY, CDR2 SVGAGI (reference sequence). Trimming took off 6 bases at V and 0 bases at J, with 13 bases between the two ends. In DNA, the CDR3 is TGTGCCAGCAGAAGCACAGTGACCAGCACAGATACGCAGTATTTT. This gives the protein CASRSTVTSTDTQYF.

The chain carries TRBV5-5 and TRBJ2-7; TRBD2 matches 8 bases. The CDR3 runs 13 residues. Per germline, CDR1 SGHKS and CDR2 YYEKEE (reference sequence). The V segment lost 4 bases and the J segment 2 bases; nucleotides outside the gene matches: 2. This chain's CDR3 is CASSSGSTYEQYF. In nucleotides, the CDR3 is TGTGCCAGCAGCAGCGGGAGTACCTACGAGCAGTACTTC. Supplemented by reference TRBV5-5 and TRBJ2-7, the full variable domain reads DAGVTQSPTHLIKTRGQQVTLRCSPISGHKSVSWYQQVLGQGPQFIFQYYEKEERGRGNFPDRFSARQFPNYSSELNVNALLLGDSALYLCASSSGSTYEQYFGPGTRLTVT.

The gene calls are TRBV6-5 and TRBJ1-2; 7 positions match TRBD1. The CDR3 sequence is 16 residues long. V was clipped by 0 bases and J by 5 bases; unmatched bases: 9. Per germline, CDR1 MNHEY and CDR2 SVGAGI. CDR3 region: CASSYSETGKDYGYTF. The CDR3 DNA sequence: TGTGCCAGCAGTTACTCCGAGACAGGGAAGGATTATGGCTACACCTTC.

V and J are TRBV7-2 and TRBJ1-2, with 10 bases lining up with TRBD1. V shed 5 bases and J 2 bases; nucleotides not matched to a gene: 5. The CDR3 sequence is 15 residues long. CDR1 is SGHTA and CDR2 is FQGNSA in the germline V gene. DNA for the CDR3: TGTGCCAGCAGCCAACCGGACAGGGGGAACTATGGCTACACCTTC. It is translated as CASSQPDRGNYGYTF.

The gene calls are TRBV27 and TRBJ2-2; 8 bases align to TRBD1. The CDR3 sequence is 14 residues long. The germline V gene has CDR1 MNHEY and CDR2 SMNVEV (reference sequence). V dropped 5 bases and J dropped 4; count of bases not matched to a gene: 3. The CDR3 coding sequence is TGTGCCAGCAGTCGGGACAGGACCACCGGGGAGCTGTTTTTT. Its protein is CASSRDRTTGELFF.

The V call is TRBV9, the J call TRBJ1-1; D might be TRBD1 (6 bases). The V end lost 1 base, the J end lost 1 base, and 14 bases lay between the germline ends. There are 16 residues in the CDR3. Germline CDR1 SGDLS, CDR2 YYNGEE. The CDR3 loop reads CASSVFSDSRNTEAFF. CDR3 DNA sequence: TGTGCCAGCAGCGTATTTTCGGACAGTCGGAACACTGAAGCTTTCTTT.

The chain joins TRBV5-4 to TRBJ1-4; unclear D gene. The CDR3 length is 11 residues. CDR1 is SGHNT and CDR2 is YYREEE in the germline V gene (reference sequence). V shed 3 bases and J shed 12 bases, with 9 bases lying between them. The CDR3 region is CASSSNRELFF. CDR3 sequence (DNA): TGTGCCAGCAGCTCAAACCGGGAACTGTTTTTT.

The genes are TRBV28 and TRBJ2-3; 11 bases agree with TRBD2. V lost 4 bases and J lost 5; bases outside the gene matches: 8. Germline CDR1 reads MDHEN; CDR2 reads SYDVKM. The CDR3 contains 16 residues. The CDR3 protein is CASSSRTSGFIDTQYF. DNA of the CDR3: TGTGCCAGCAGTTCACGGACTAGCGGGTTTATAGATACGCAGTATTTT.

The CDR3 region has the DNA TGTGCCAGCAGTTTTCTCTCCTCAGCGGGTCAGCCCCAGCATTTT. This codes for CASSFLSSAGQPQHF. The rearrangement joins TRBV27 to TRBJ1-5; D is unclear. This CDR3 has 15 amino acids. The germline CDR1 and CDR2 sequences are MNHEY and SMNVEV (reference sequence). Trimming removed 3 bases from V and 6 bases from J, with 15 bases in between.

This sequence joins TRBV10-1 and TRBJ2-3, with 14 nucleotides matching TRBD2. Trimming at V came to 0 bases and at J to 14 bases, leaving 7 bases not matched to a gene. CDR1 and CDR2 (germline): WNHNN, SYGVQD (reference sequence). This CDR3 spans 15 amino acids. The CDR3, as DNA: TGCGCCAGCAGTGAGTCGACTAGCGGGAGGGCCGCTGGGTATTTT. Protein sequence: CASSESTSGRAAGYF.

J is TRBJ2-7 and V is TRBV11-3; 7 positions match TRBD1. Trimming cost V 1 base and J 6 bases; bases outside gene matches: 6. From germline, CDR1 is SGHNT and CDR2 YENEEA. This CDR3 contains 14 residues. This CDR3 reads CASSLGQQGSEQYF. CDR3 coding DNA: TGTGCCAGCAGCTTAGGCCAACAGGGGAGCGAGCAGTACTTC.

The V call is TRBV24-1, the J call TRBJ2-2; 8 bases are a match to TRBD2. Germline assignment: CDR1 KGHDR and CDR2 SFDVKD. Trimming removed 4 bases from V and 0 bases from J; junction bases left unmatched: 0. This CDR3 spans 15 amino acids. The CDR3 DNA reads TGTGCCACCAGTGAGGGACTAGCGAACACCGGGGAGCTGTTTTTT. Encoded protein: CATSEGLANTGELFF.

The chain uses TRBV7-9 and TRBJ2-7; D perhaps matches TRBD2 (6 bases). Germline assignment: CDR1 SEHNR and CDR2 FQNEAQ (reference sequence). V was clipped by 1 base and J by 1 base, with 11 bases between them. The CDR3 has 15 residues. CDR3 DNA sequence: TGTGCCAGCAGCTTAGTCCCGGGAGAATCCTACGAGCAGTACTTC. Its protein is CASSLVPGESYEQYF. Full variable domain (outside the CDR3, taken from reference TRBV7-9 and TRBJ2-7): DTGVSQNPRHKITKRGQNVTFRCDPISEHNRLYWYRQTLGQGPEFLTYFQNEAQLEKSRLLSDRFSAERPKGSFSTLEIQRTEQGDSAMYLCASSLVPGESYEQYFGPGTRLTVT.

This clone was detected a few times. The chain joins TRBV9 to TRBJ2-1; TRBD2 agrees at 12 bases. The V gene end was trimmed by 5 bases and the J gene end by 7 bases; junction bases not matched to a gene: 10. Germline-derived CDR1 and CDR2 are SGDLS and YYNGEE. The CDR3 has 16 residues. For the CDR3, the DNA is TGTGCCAGCAGTAAGACTAGCGGGAGCGGGGTAAATGAGCAGTTCTTC. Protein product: CASSKTSGSGVNEQFF.

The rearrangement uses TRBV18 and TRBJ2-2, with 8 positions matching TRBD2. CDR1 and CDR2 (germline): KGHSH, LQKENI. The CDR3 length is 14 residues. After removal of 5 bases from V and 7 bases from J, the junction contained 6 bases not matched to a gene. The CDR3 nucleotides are TGTGCCAGCTCAACGACTAGCGCGGGCGGGGAGCTGTTTTTT. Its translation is CASSTTSAGGELFF.

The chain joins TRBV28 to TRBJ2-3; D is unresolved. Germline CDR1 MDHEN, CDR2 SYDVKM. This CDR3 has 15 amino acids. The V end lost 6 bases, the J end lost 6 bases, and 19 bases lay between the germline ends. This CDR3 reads CASRTAGKSDDTQYF. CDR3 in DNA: TGTGCCAGCAGAACCGCCGGAAAGAGCGACGATACGCAGTATTTT.

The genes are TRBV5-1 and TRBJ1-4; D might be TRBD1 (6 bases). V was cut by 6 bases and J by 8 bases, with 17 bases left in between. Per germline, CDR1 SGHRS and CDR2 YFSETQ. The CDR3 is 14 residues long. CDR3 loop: CASTMTGLGEKLFF. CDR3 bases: TGCGCCAGCACTATGACAGGCCTGGGCGAAAAACTGTTTTTT.

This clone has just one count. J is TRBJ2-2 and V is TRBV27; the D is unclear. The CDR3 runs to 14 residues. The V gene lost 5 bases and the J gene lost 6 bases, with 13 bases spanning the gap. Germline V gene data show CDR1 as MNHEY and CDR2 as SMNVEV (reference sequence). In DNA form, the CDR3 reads TGTGCCAGCAGTCCCGCATCTCGGGCCGGGGAGCTGTTTTTT. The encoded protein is CASSPASRAGELFF.

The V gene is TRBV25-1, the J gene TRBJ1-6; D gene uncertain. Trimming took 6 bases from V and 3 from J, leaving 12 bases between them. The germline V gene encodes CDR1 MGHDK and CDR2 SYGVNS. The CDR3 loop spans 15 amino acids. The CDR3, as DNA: TGTGCCAGCAGGGAGACGGTCTACTATAATTCACCCCTCCACTTT. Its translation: CASRETVYYNSPLHF.

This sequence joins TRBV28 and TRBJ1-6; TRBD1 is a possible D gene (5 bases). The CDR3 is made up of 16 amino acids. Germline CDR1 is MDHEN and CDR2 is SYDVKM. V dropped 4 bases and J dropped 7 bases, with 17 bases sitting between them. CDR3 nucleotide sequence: TGTGCCAGCAGTTGGGACTCACTAGGGCCGAATTCACCCCTCCACTTT. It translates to CASSWDSLGPNSPLHF.

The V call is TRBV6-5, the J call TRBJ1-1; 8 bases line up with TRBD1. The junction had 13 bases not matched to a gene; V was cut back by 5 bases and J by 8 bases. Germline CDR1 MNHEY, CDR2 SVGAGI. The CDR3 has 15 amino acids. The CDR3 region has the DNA TGTGCCAGCAGTCCTAGTTTTGGGGGGACAGGAGAAGCTTTCTTT. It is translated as CASSPSFGGTGEAFF.

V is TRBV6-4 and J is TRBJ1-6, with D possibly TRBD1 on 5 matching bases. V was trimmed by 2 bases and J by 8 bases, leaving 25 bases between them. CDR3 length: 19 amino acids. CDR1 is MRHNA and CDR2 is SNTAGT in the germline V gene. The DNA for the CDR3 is TGTGCCAGCAGTGACCCTAACACCAGGGAAGAGTCCGAGCATTCACCCCTCCACTTT. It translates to CASSDPNTREESEHSPLHF.

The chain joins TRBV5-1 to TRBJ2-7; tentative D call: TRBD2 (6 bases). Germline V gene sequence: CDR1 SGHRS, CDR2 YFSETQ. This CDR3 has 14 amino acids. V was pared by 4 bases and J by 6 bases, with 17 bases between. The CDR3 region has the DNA TGCGCCAGCAGCCCGGGGGACGGTGAGGTCGAGCAGTACTTC. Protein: CASSPGDGEVEQYF.

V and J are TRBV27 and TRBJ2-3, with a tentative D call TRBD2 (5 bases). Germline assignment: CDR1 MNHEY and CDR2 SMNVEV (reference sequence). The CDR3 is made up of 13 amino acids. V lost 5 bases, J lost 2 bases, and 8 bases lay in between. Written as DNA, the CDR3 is TGTGCCAGCAGTCGGGGAATCACAGATACGCAGTATTTT. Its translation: CASSRGITDTQYF.

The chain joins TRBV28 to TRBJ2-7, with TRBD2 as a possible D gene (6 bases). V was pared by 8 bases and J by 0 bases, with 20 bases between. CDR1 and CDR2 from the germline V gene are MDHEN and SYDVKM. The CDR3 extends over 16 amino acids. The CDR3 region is CASVESGSGLSYEQYF. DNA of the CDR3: TGTGCCAGCGTCGAATCGGGGAGCGGGCTCTCCTACGAGCAGTACTTC.

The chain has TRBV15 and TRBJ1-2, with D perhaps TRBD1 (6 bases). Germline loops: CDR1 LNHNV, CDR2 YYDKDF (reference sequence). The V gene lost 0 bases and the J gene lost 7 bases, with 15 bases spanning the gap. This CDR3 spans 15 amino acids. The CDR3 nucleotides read TGTGCCACCAGCAGAGACATAACAGGGTCGGGTGGCTACACCTTC. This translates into CATSRDITGSGGYTF. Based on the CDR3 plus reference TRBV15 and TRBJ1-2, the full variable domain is DAMVIQNPRYQVTQFGKPVTLSCSQTLNHNVMYWYQQKSSQAPKLLFHYYDKDFNNEADTPDNFQSRRPNTSFCFLDIRSPGLGDTAMYLCATSRDITGSGGYTFGSGTRLTVV.

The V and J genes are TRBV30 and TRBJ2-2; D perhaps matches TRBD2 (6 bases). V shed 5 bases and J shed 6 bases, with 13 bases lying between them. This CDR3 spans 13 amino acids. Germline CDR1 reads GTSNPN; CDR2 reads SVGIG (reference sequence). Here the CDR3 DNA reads TGTGCCTGGGGAGGACTACCCCCCGGGGAGCTGTTTTTT. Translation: CAWGGLPPGELFF.